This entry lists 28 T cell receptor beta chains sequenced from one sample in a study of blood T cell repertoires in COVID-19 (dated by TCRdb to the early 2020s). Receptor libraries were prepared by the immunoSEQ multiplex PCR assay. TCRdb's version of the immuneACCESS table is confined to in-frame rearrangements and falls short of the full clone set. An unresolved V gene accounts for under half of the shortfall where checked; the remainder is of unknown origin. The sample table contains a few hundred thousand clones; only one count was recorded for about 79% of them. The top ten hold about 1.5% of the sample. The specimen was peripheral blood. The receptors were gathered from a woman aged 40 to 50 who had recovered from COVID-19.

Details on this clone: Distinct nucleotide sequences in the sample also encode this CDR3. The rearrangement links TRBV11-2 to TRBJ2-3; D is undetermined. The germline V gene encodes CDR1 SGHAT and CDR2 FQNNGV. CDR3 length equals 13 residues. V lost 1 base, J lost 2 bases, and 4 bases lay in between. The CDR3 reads CASSLGATDTQYF. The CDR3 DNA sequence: TGTGCCAGCAGCTTAGGAGCCACAGATACGCAGTATTTT.

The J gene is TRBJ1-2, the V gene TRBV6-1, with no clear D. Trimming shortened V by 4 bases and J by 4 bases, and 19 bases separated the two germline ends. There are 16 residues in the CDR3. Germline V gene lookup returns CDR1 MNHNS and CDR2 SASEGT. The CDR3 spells CASSVGASSSTYGYTF. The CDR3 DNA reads TGTGCCAGCAGTGTGGGCGCGTCCTCTTCCACCTATGGCTACACCTTC.

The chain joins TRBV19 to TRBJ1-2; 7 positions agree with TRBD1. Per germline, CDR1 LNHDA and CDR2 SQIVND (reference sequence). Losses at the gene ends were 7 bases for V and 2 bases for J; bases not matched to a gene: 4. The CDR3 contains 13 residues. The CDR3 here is CASNQQGNYGYTF. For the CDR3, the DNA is TGTGCCAGTAACCAACAGGGGAACTATGGCTACACCTTC.

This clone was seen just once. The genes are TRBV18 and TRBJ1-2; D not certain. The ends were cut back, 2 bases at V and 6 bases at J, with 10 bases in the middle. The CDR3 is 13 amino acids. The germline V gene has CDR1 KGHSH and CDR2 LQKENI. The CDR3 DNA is TGTGCCAGCTCACCAAACCCGCGGGATGGCTACACCTTC. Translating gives CASSPNPRDGYTF.

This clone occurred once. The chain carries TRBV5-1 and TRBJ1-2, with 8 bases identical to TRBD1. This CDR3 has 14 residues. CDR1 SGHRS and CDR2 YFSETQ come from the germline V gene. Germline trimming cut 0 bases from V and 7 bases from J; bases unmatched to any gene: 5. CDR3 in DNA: TGCGCCAGCAGCTTGGCTTTTGGGACAGGTGGCTACACCTTC. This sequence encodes CASSLAFGTGGYTF.

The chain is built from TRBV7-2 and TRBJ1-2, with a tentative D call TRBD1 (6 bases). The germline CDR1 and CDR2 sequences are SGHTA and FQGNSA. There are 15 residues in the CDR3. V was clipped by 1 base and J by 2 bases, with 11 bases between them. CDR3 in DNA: TGTGCCAGCAGCTTAGTCTCAGGGGACAACTATGGCTACACCTTC. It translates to CASSLVSGDNYGYTF.

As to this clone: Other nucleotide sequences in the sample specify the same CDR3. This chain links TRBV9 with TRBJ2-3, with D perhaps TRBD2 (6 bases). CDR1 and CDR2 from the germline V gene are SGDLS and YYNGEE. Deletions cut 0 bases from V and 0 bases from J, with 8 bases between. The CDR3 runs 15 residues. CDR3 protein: CASSVGGVSTDTQYF. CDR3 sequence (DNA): TGTGCCAGCAGCGTAGGCGGGGTCAGCACAGATACGCAGTATTTT.

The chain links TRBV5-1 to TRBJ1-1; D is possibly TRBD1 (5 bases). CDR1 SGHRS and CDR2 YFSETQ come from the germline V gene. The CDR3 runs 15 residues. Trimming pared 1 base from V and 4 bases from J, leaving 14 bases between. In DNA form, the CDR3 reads TGCGCCAGCAGCTTGCCTAATCCGGGGGGCACTGAAGCTTTCTTT. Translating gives CASSLPNPGGTEAFF.

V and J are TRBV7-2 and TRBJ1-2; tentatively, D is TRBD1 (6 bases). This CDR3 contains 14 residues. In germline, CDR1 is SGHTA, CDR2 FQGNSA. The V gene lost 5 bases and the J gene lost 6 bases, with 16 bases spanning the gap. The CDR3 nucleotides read TGTGCCAGCAGCATCCCGACAGGATACGATGGCTACACCTTC. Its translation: CASSIPTGYDGYTF.

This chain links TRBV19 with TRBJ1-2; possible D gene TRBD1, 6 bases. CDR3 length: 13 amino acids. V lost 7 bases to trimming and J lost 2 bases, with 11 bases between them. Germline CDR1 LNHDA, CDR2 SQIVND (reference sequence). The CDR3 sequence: CASNLGQNYGYTF. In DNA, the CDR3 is TGTGCCAGTAACTTAGGACAGAACTATGGCTACACCTTC.

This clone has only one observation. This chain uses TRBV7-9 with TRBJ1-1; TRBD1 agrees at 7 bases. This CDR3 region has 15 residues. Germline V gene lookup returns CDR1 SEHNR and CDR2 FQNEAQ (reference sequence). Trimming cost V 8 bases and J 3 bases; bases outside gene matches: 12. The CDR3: CASPGLGTVYTEAFF. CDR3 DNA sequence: TGTGCCAGCCCCGGCCTAGGGACAGTTTACACTGAAGCTTTCTTT.

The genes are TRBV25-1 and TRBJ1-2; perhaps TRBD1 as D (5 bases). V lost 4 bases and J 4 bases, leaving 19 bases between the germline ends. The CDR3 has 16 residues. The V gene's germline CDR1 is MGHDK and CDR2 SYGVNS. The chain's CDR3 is CASSGSRQSSSYGYTF. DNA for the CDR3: TGTGCCAGCAGTGGGTCGCGACAGTCCAGTAGCTATGGCTACACCTTC.

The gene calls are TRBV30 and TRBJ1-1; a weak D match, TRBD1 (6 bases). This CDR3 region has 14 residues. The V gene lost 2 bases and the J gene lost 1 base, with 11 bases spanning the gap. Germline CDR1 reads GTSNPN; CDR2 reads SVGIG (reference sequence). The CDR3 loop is CAWSSPQGNTEAFF. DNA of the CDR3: TGTGCCTGGAGTTCACCACAGGGGAACACTGAAGCTTTCTTT.

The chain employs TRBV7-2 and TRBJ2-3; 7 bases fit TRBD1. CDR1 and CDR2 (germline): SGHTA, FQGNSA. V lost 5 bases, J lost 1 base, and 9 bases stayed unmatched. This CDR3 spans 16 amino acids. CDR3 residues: CASSASHTGGTDTQYF. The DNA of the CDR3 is TGTGCCAGCAGCGCCTCACACACAGGGGGCACAGATACGCAGTATTTT.

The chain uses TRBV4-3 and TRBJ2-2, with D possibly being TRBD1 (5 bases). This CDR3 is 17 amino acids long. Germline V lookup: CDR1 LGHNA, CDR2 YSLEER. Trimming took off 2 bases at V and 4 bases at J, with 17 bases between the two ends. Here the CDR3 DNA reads TGCGCCAGCAGCCAACGCCTCAAGACAGAATCCACCGGGGAGCTGTTTTTT. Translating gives CASSQRLKTESTGELFF.

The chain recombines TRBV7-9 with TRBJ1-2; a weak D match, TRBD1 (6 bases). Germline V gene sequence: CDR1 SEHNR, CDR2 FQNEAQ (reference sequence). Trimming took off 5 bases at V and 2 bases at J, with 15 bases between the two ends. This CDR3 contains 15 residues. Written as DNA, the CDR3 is TGTGCCAGCAGCCCCGGGACACCTTGGAACTATGGCTACACCTTC. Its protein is CASSPGTPWNYGYTF.

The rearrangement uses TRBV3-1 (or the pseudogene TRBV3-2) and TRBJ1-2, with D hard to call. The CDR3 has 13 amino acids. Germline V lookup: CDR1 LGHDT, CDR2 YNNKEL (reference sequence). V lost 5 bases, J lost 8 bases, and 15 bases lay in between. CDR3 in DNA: TGTGCCAGCAGCTTCAGCGAAAACGGGGGCTACACCTTC. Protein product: CASSFSENGGYTF.

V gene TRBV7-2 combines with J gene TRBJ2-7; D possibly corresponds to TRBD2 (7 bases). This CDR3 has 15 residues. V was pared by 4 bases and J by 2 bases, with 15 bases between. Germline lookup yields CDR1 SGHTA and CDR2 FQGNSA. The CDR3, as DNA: TGTGCCAGCAGCTCCGGGGGCGGGAGTCCCTACGAGCAGTACTTC. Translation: CASSSGGGSPYEQYF.

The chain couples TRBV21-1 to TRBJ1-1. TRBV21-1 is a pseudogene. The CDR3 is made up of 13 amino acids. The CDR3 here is CASSNSFKPKAFF. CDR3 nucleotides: TGTGCCAGCAGCAACTCTTTCAAGCCGAAAGCTTTCTTT.

The DNA for the CDR3 is TGCGCCAGCAGCCCCACTAGCGGGGTGGACGAGCAGTACTTC. Translation gives CASSPTSGVDEQYF. V gene TRBV5-1 combines with J gene TRBJ2-7, with 10 bases that match TRBD2. The length of the CDR3 is 14 residues. V was clipped by 4 bases and J by 5 bases; unmatched bases: 6. Germline V CDR1 and CDR2: SGHRS, YFSETQ.

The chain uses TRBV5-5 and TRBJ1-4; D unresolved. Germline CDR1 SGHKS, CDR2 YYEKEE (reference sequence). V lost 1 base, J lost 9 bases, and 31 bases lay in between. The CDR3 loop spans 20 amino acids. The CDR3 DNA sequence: TGTGCCAGCAGCTTGTTAGTGGCAGCGAAAGAAACACAAAAGCCGAAAAAACTGTTTTTT. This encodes CASSLLVAAKETQKPKKLFF.

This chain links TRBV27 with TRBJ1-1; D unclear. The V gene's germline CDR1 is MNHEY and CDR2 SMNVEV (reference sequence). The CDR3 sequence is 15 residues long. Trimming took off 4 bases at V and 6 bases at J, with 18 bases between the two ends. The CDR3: CASSSLIRPRPEAFF. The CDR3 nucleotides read TGTGCCAGCAGTTCCCTGATCAGGCCCCGTCCTGAAGCTTTCTTT.

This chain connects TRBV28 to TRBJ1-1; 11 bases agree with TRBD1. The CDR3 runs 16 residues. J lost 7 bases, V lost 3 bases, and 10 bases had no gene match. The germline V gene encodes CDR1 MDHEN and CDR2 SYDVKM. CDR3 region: CASSFWGQGVAVEAFF. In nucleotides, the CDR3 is TGTGCCAGCAGTTTTTGGGGACAGGGGGTAGCAGTTGAAGCTTTCTTT.

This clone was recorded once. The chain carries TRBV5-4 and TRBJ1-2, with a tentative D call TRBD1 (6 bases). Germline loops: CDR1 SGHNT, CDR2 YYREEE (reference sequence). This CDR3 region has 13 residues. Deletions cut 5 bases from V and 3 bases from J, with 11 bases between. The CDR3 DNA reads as TGTGCCAGCAGTTTGAGACAGGACTATGGCTACACCTTC. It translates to CASSLRQDYGYTF. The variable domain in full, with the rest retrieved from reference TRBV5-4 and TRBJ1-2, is ETGVTQSPTHLIKTRGQQVTLRCSSQSGHNTVSWYQQALGQGPQFIFQYYREEENGRGNFPPRFSGLQFPNYSSELNVNALELDDSALYLCASSLRQDYGYTFGSGTRLTVV.

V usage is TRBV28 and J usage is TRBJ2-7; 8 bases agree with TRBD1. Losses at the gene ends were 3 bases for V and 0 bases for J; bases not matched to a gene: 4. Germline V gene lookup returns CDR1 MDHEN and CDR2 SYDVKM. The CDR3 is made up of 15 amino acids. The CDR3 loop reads CASSFTDRASYEQYF. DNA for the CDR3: TGTGCCAGCAGTTTCACGGACAGGGCCTCCTACGAGCAGTACTTC.

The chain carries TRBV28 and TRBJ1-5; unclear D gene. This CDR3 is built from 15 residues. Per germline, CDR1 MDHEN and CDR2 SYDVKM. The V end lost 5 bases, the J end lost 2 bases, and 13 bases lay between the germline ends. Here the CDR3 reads CASSPRGEGNQPQHF. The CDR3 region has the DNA TGTGCCAGCAGTCCCCGCGGGGAGGGCAATCAGCCCCAGCATTTT.

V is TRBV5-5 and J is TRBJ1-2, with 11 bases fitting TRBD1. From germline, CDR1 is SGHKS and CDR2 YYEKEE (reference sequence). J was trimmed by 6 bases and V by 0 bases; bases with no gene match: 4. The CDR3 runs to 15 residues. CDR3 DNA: TGTGCCAGCAGCTTGGCCGGGACAGGGGGTAATGGCTACACCTTC. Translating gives CASSLAGTGGNGYTF.

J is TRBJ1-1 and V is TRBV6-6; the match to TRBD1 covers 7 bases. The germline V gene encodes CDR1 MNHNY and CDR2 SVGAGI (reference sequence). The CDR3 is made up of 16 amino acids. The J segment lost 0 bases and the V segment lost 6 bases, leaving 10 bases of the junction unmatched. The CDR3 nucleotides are TGTGCCAGCAGCCAAACCAAAGGGACAGTGAACACTGAAGCTTTCTTT. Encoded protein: CASSQTKGTVNTEAFF.